This paragraph covers one T cell receptor (beta chain) sequence. What it binds is not known. Only in-frame clones appear in the TCRdb table, and some are missing; sequencing was by immunoSEQ multiplex PCR. The sample lists under 130,000 clones; 88% were seen once. This record belongs to a study of T cell responses to AZD1222 COVID-19 vaccine. Broader study findings: Two AZD1222 administrations were followed by greater Spike-specific TCR breadth and depth. In the spike-specific TCR repertoire, nearly half reportedly target unmutated variant regions.

Germline assignment: CDR1 MNHNS and CDR2 SASEGT. This CDR3 region has 16 residues. V lost 4 bases, J lost 0 bases, and 13 bases lay in between. The input for sequencing was peripheral blood, taken on day 0 of AZD1222 vaccination. V is TRBV6-1 and J is TRBJ2-1; perhaps TRBD1 as D (5 bases). The TCR was taken from an adult in good health. The CDR3 nucleotides are TGTGCCAGCAGTGCGAACAGGATTAGCTCCTACAATGAGCAGTTCTTC. Residues: CASSANRISSYNEQFF.